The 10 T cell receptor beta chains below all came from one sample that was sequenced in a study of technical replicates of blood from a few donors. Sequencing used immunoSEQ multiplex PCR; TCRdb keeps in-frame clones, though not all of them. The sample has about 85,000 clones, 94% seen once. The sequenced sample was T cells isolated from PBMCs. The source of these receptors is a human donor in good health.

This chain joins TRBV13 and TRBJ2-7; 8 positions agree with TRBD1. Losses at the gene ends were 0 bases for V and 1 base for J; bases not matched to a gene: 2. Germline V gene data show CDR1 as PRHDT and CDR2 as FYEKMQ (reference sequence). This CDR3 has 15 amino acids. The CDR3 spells CASSLGQGASYEQYF. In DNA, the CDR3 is TGTGCCAGCAGCTTAGGCCAGGGGGCATCCTACGAGCAGTACTTC.

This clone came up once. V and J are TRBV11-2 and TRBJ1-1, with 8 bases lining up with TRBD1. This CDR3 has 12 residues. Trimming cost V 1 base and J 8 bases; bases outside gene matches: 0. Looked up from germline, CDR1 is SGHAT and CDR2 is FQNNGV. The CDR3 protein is CASSLGDREAFF. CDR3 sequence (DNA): TGTGCCAGCAGCTTAGGGGACAGGGAAGCTTTCTTT.

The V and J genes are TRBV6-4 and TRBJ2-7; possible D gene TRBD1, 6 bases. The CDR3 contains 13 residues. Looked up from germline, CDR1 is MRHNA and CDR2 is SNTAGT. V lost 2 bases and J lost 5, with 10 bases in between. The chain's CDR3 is CASSDARGDEQYF. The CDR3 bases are TGTGCCAGCAGTGACGCCAGGGGTGACGAGCAGTACTTC.

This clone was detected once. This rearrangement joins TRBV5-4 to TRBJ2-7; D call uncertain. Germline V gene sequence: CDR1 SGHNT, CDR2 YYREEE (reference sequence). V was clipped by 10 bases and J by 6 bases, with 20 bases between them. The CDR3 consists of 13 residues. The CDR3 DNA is TGTGCCGCAGCGTGGCCCCGGTCGGTCGAGCAGTACTTC. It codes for CAAAWPRSVEQYF.

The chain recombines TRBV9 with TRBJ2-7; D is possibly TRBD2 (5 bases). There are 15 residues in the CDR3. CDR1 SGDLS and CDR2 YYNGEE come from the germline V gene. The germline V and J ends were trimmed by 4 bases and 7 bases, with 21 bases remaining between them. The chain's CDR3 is CASSPLAAARGEQYF. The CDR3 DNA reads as TGTGCCAGCAGCCCCCTGGCGGCGGCACGGGGAGAGCAGTACTTC.

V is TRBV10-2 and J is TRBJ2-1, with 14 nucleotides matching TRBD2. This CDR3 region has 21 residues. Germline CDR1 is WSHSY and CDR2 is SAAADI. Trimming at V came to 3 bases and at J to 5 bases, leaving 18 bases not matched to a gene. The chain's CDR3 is CASSDKRGLAGVWTDDNEQFF. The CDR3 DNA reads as TGCGCCAGCAGTGACAAAAGGGGACTAGCGGGAGTATGGACCGACGACAATGAGCAGTTCTTC.

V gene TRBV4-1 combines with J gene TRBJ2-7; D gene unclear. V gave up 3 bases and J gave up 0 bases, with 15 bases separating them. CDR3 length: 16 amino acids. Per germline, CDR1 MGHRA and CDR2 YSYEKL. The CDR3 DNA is TGCGCCAGCAGCCAGACCTTCGCGGATCTCTCCTACGAGCAGTACTTC. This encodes CASSQTFADLSYEQYF.

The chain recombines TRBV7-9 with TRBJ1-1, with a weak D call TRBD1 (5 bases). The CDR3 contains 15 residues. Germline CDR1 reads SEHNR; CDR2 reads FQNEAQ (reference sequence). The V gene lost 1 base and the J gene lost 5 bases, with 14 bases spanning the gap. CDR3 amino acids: CASSLEGFSLTEAFF. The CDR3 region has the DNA TGTGCCAGCAGCTTAGAGGGGTTCAGTTTGACTGAAGCTTTCTTT.

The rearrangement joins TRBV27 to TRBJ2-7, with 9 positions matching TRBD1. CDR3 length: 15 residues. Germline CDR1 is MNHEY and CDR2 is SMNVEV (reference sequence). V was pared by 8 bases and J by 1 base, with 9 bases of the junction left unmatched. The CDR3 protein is CASSMTGTGSYEQYF. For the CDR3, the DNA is TGTGCCAGCTCAATGACCGGGACAGGGTCCTACGAGCAGTACTTC.

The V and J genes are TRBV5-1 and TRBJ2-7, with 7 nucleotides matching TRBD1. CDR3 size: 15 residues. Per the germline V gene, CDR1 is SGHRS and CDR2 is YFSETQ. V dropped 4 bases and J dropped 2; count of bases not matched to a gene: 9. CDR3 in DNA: TGCGCCAGCAGCGCCGCCGGGACAGTTACCTACGAGCAGTACTTC. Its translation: CASSAAGTVTYEQYF.